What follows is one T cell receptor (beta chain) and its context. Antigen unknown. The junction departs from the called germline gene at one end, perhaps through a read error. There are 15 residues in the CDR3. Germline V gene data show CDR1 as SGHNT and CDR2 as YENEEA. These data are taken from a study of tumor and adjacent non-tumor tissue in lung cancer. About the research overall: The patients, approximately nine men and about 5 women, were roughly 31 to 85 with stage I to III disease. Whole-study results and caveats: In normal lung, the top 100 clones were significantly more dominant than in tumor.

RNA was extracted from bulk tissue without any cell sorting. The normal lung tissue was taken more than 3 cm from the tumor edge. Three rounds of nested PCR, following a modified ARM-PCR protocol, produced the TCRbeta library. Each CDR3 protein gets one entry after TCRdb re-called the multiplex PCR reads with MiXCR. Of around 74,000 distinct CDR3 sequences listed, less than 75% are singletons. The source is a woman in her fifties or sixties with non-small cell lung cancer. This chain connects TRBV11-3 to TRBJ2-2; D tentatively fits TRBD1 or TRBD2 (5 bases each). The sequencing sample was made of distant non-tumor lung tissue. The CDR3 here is CANSPRDRNTGKLFF. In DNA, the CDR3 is TGTGCCAACAGCCCCAGGGACCGGAACACCGGGAAACTGTTTTTT.